This T cell receptor beta chain was identified in a study of blood T cell repertoires in COVID-19. Turning to the study itself: Both acute and convalescent COVID-19 samples were obtained from the United States, Italy and Spain. T cells, B-cell-depleted T cells, or PBMCs provided the cDNA or gDNA that served as material.

Per the germline V gene, CDR1 is MDHEN and CDR2 is SYDVKM. Trimming took 4 bases from V and 5 from J, leaving 7 bases between them. The CDR3 consists of 12 residues. Assay used: immunoSEQ multiplex PCR; TCRdb lists only in-frame clones, some missing. The table records about 200,000 clones, 80% to 90% of them present only once. Sequencing was carried out using peripheral blood. This clonotype was obtained from a man in his 60s who had recovered from COVID-19. This rearrangement joins TRBV28 to TRBJ2-3, with D perhaps TRBD1 (5 bases). CDR3 sequence (DNA): TGTGCCAGCAGTTCCCAGGGAGATACGCAGTATTTT. Protein sequence: CASSSQGDTQYF.